These T cell receptor beta chains were read from a single sample in a study of breast tumors, draining lymph nodes, adjacent tissues. Using its own MiXCR run on the multiplex PCR reads, TCRdb lists one record per CDR3 protein. The data contain 45,000 to 65,000 distinct CDR3 sequences, roughly two fifths of them singletons. The sequenced sample consisted of breast tumor tissue. The receptor source for this set is a female donor with breast cancer. Some clones in this sample may be carry-over from other donors' samples. Both conserved end residues are part of each CDR3. Each record gives: CDR3 length, V gene, D gene, J gene, clone size, CDR3 protein, CDR3 DNA. D genes are given only for firm matches. Only part of the rows carry a size: once, few, many, or a class if the clone is expanded.

17	TRBV7-8	-	TRBJ2-7	-	CASSLAIQRPFQYEQYF	TGTGCCAGCAGCTTAGCGATACAACGGCCATTCCAGTACGAGCAGTACTTC
14	TRBV15	-	TRBJ1-5	medium-sized	CATSEGLSNQPQHF	TGTGCCACCAGCGAGGGTTTAAGCAATCAGCCCCAGCATTTT
18	TRBV20-1	TRBD1	TRBJ2-5	-	CSASPLVPGQNTQETQYF	TGCAGTGCTAGCCCCCTCGTACCGGGACAGAATACCCAAGAGACCCAGTACTTC
11	TRBV19	-	TRBJ2-1	-	CASSQRNEQFF	TGTGCCAGTAGTCAAAGAAATGAGCAGTTCTTC
12	TRBV20-1	-	TRBJ1-4	-	CSASVVNEKLFF	TGCAGTGCTAGTGTCGTTAATGAAAAACTGTTTTTT
14	TRBV5-4	TRBD1	TRBJ1-6	-	CASSQRTGLKSLHF	TGTGCCAGCAGCCAGAGGACAGGTCTCAAATCCCTCCACTTT
13	TRBV28	-	TRBJ2-7	-	CASTPGRIYEQYF	TGTGCCAGCACCCCGGGACGGATCTACGAGCAGTACTTC
15	TRBV5-4	-	TRBJ2-7	many	CASSSPGRRSYEQYF	TGTGCCAGCAGCTCACCGGGACGGAGATCCTACGAGCAGTACTTC
16	TRBV5-1	-	TRBJ1-4	many	CASSLGGQTGNEKLFF	TGCGCCAGCAGCTTGGGAGGGCAGACGGGGAATGAAAAACTGTTTTTT
14	TRBV7-2	-	TRBJ2-7	many	CASRSGLSSYEQYF	TGTGCCAGCAGGTCGGGACTGAGCTCCTACGAGCAGTACTTC
13	TRBV24-1	-	TRBJ2-2	many	CATSDTTHRELFF	TGTGCCACCAGTGACACCACCCATAGGGAGCTGTTTTTT
17	TRBV9	-	TRBJ1-2	many	CASSGAGAYSERSGYTF	TGTGCCAGCAGCGGAGCCGGGGCCTACTCCGAGAGGTCTGGCTACACCTTC
15	TRBV10-3	-	TRBJ2-1	many	CAISQVSGNYNEQFF	TGTGCCATCAGCCAGGTTAGCGGAAACTACAATGAGCAGTTCTTC
14	TRBV12-3/TRBV12-4	TRBD1	TRBJ2-3	-	CASSMDRVTDTQYF	TGTGCCAGCAGCATGGACAGGGTCACAGATACGCAGTATTTT
14	TRBV14	TRBD1	TRBJ1-2	-	CASSPRTGGYGYTF	TGTGCCAGCAGCCCTAGGACAGGGGGCTATGGCTACACCTTC
17	TRBV5-1	TRBD2	TRBJ2-7	-	CASSFLRATSGSNEQYF	TGCGCCAGCAGCTTCTTGCGTGCGACTAGCGGGAGTAACGAGCAGTACTTC
15	TRBV7-2	-	TRBJ1-2	many	CASSSSYRDYYGYTF	TGTGCCAGCAGTTCGTCCTACAGGGACTACTATGGCTACACCTTC
15	TRBV14	TRBD2	TRBJ2-7	many	CASSQRTSGYYEQYF	TGTGCCAGCAGCCAAAGGACTAGCGGTTACTACGAGCAGTACTTC
13	TRBV6-2/TRBV6-3	-	TRBJ2-3	few	CASTGSSADTQYF	TGTGCCAGCACCGGGAGTAGCGCAGATACGCAGTATTTT
14	TRBV7-3	-	TRBJ1-6	-	CASSFSGWNSPLHF	TGTGCCAGCAGCTTTTCTGGGTGGAATTCACCCCTCCACTTT
14	TRBV24-1	-	TRBJ1-2	few	CATSALRARFGYTF	TGTGCCACCAGTGCTCTCCGGGCGAGATTTGGCTACACCTTC
15	TRBV10-2	TRBD1	TRBJ2-7	once	CASTPSGTGGVEQCF	TGCGCCAGTACACCTTCCGGGACAGGCGGGGTTGAGCAGTGCTTC
17	TRBV4-3	-	TRBJ2-2	many	CASSQGLDSWGAGELFF	TGCGCCAGCAGCCAAGGGCTGGATTCTTGGGGGGCCGGGGAGCTGTTTTTT
16	TRBV19	TRBD1	TRBJ2-1	many	CASSMGGTGSYNEQFF	TGTGCCAGTAGTATGGGAGGGACAGGGTCCTACAATGAGCAGTTCTTC
18	TRBV5-4	TRBD2	TRBJ2-2	few	CASSYNKIAGPNTGELFF	TGTGCCAGCAGTTATAATAAGATAGCGGGCCCGAACACCGGGGAGCTGTTTTTT
15	TRBV9	TRBD1	TRBJ1-6	-	CASSGGTGLGSPLHF	TGTGCCAGCAGCGGTGGGACAGGGTTAGGGTCACCCCTCCACTTT
14	TRBV15	-	TRBJ1-5	-	CATSGRGPNQPQHF	TGTGCCACCAGCGGTCGGGGACCAAATCAGCCCCAGCATTTT
12	TRBV19	-	TRBJ1-5	many	CASSIEGPPAHF	TGTGCCAGTAGTATAGAAGGCCCCCCGGCGCATTTT
21	TRBV5-6	TRBD2	TRBJ2-1	-	CASSSAQGGLAGISSYNEQFF	TGTGCCAGCAGCTCGGCCCAGGGGGGACTAGCGGGGATTAGCTCCTACAATGAGCAGTTCTTC
14	TRBV27	-	TRBJ1-2	medium-sized	CASSLSWQSNGYTF	TGTGCCAGCAGTTTATCTTGGCAGTCCAATGGCTACACCTTC
14	TRBV6-2/TRBV6-3	TRBD1	TRBJ1-5	-	CASTHPGQGFREHF	TGTGCCAGCACCCACCCGGGACAGGGATTCCGCGAGCATTTT
16	TRBV5-1	TRBD1	TRBJ1-2	many	CASSSYLAGGGYGYTF	TGCGCCAGCAGCTCTTACCTCGCAGGGGGCGGCTATGGCTACACCTTC
13	TRBV10-3	TRBD1	TRBJ1-2	-	CAISNDRDYGYAF	TGTGCCATCAGCAACGACAGGGACTATGGCTACGCCTTC
16	TRBV7-2	TRBD2	TRBJ2-2	many	CASSLALVGGTGELFF	TGTGCCAGCAGCTTAGCGTTAGTGGGAGGGACCGGGGAGCTGTTTTTT
14	TRBV7-2	-	TRBJ2-1	few	CASSLGGATNEQFF	TGTGCCAGCAGCTTAGGAGGCGCAACTAATGAGCAGTTCTTC
15	TRBV5-4	TRBD2	TRBJ2-1	many	CASSPWTSGDNEQFF	TGTGCCAGCAGCCCATGGACTAGCGGGGACAATGAGCAGTTCTTC
17	TRBV18	-	TRBJ2-1	few	CASSPSATGYGNNEQFF	TGTGCCAGCTCACCATCAGCTACAGGGTATGGGAACAATGAGCAGTTCTTC
11	TRBV28	-	TRBJ1-6	many	CASSFGTPLHF	TGTGCCAGCAGTTTTGGGACACCCCTCCACTTT
15	TRBV7-3	TRBD1	TRBJ1-6	-	CASSFSRQGNSPLHF	TGTGCCAGCAGCTTCAGTCGACAGGGAAATTCACCCCTCCACTTT
13	TRBV6-5	TRBD1	TRBJ2-7	-	CASRGTGLYEQYF	TGTGCCAGCCGCGGGACAGGGTTGTACGAGCAGTACTTC
17	TRBV28	-	TRBJ2-6	-	CASSSIRDTSGANVLTF	TGTGCCAGCAGTTCAATCCGGGACACCTCTGGGGCCAACGTCCTGACTTTC
13	TRBV10-3	-	TRBJ1-6	many	CAIRGGASSPLHF	TGTGCCATCCGGGGGGGGGCTAGCTCACCCCTCCACTTT
14	TRBV10-3	-	TRBJ2-2	once	CAQQGCANTGELFF	TGTGCACAACAGGGCTGTGCGAACACCGGGGAGCTGTTTTTT
14	TRBV28	-	TRBJ1-5	few	CASSSAGARQPQHF	TGTGCCAGCAGTTCGGCGGGGGCGCGTCAGCCCCAGCATTTT
15	TRBV19	-	TRBJ2-1	-	CASTHDSGRYNEEFF	TGTGCCAGTACCCACGACAGCGGACGGTACAACGAGGAGTTCTTC
15	TRBV7-2	-	TRBJ2-7	many	CASSLSRDMGLEQYF	TGTGCCAGCAGCTTATCCCGGGACATGGGACTGGAGCAGTACTTC
17	TRBV7-3	TRBD2	TRBJ2-3	many	CASSWRLAESGTDTQYF	TGTGCCAGCAGCTGGAGACTAGCGGAGTCTGGCACAGATACGCAGTATTTT